A selection of T cell receptor beta chains follows, all from one sample in a study of a mutant IDH1 vaccine in newly diagnosed glioma. The antigens these receptors bind are not known. Using immunoSEQ multiplex PCR, the repertoire was profiled, and TCRdb retains in-frame clones only, with some absent. Of 53,000 or so clones listed, under 85% were seen once; the top ten hold approximately 6.7%. Source: PBMCs, taken from a glioma patient whose treatment included an IDH1 peptide vaccine. These receptors were obtained from a man aged 35 to 55 with glioma. Both conserved end residues are part of each CDR3. The D gene is left open where the match is weak. Only part of the rows carry a size: once, few, many, or a class if the clone is expanded.

clone size: -
J gene: TRBJ1-2
D gene: -
V gene: TRBV6-6
CDR3 protein: CASSYASNYGYTF
CDR3 DNA: TGTGCCAGCAGTTACGCCTCTAACTATGGCTACACCTTC

clone size: -
J gene: TRBJ1-5
D gene: TRBD1
V gene: TRBV7-6
CDR3 protein: CASSLGVGTGRQPQHF
CDR3 DNA: TGTGCCAGCAGCTTAGGCGTGGGGACAGGGCGTCAGCCCCAGCATTTT

clone size: -
J gene: TRBJ1-5
D gene: -
V gene: TRBV2
CDR3 protein: CASATGTQPQHF
CDR3 DNA: TGTGCCAGCGCAACAGGGACTCAGCCCCAGCATTTT

clone size: -
J gene: TRBJ1-5
D gene: TRBD1
V gene: TRBV30
CDR3 protein: CACGDRGNQPQHF
CDR3 DNA: TGTGCCTGCGGGGACAGGGGCAATCAGCCCCAGCATTTT

clone size: -
J gene: TRBJ1-5
D gene: -
V gene: TRBV6-6
CDR3 protein: CASSYGEGQPQHF
CDR3 DNA: TGTGCCAGCAGTTACGGGGAAGGACAGCCCCAGCATTTT

clone size: once
J gene: TRBJ2-1
D gene: -
V gene: TRBV7-6
CDR3 protein: CASSRVRGGHEQFF
CDR3 DNA: TGTGCCAGCAGCCGGGTAAGGGGGGGCCATGAGCAGTTCTTC

clone size: few
J gene: TRBJ2-2
D gene: -
V gene: TRBV6-1
CDR3 protein: CASSEVFRELFF
CDR3 DNA: TGTGCCAGCAGTGAAGTCTTCCGGGAGCTGTTTTTT

clone size: -
J gene: TRBJ1-1
D gene: -
V gene: TRBV11-2
CDR3 protein: CASSRGLMNTEAFF
CDR3 DNA: TGTGCCAGCAGCAGGGGACTGATGAACACTGAAGCTTTCTTT

clone size: -
J gene: TRBJ1-2
D gene: -
V gene: TRBV5-1
CDR3 protein: CASSLDRPFGYTF
CDR3 DNA: TGCGCCAGCAGCTTGGACCGGCCGTTTGGCTACACCTTC

clone size: -
J gene: TRBJ2-3
D gene: TRBD2
V gene: TRBV6-1
CDR3 protein: CASSRDYYTDTQYF
CDR3 DNA: TGTGCCAGCAGCCGGGACTACTACACAGATACGCAGTATTTT

clone size: few
J gene: TRBJ1-6
D gene: -
V gene: TRBV19
CDR3 protein: CASSMTAGAGSGTPLHF
CDR3 DNA: TGTGCCAGTAGTATGACTGCTGGGGCAGGGAGTGGTACACCCCTCCACTTT

clone size: -
J gene: TRBJ1-2
D gene: TRBD1
V gene: TRBV19
CDR3 protein: CASSWTGAGDGYTF
CDR3 DNA: TGTGCCAGTAGCTGGACAGGGGCCGGGGATGGCTACACCTTC

clone size: medium-sized
J gene: TRBJ1-1
D gene: TRBD1
V gene: TRBV18
CDR3 protein: CASSPLGGTAHTEAFF
CDR3 DNA: TGTGCCAGCTCACCCTTGGGTGGGACAGCCCACACTGAAGCTTTCTTT

clone size: -
J gene: TRBJ1-1
D gene: TRBD1
V gene: TRBV5-1
CDR3 protein: CASSLGGAGTEAFF
CDR3 DNA: TGCGCCAGCAGCTTAGGGGGCGCGGGCACTGAAGCTTTCTTT

clone size: -
J gene: TRBJ1-1
D gene: -
V gene: TRBV4-1
CDR3 protein: CASSQGVNSQGRAFF
CDR3 DNA: TGCGCCAGCAGCCAAGGAGTAAACTCACAGGGTAGGGCTTTCTTT

clone size: -
J gene: TRBJ1-5
D gene: -
V gene: TRBV29-1
CDR3 protein: CSVSIGVSDQPQHF
CDR3 DNA: TGCAGCGTCTCGATCGGCGTGAGTGATCAGCCCCAGCATTTT

clone size: once
J gene: TRBJ2-7
D gene: -
V gene: TRBV6-1
CDR3 protein: CASSEGRGRTLREQYF
CDR3 DNA: TGTGCCAGCAGTGAAGGACGAGGACGGACTTTACGAGAGCAGTACTTC

clone size: -
J gene: TRBJ2-5
D gene: -
V gene: TRBV6-1
CDR3 protein: CASSSSDWGETQYF
CDR3 DNA: TGTGCCAGCAGTTCCTCGGACTGGGGGGAGACCCAGTACTTC

clone size: -
J gene: TRBJ2-2
D gene: -
V gene: TRBV5-4
CDR3 protein: CASSPQGSGTGELFF
CDR3 DNA: TGTGCCAGCAGCCCCCAGGGCTCGGGCACCGGGGAGCTGTTTTTT

clone size: -
J gene: TRBJ2-7
D gene: TRBD2
V gene: TRBV2
CDR3 protein: CASSEARTSGGAEEQYF
CDR3 DNA: TGTGCCAGCAGTGAAGCACGGACTAGCGGGGGGGCTGAGGAGCAGTACTTC

clone size: -
J gene: TRBJ2-2
D gene: -
V gene: TRBV5-1
CDR3 protein: CASSLVANTGELFF
CDR3 DNA: TGCGCCAGCAGCTTGGTTGCGAACACCGGGGAGCTGTTTTTT

clone size: -
J gene: TRBJ2-5
D gene: TRBD1
V gene: TRBV5-1
CDR3 protein: CASRLLGTGAIETQYF
CDR3 DNA: TGCGCCAGCAGACTGTTAGGGACAGGGGCCATTGAGACCCAGTACTTC

clone size: -
J gene: TRBJ2-7
D gene: TRBD2
V gene: TRBV4-1
CDR3 protein: CASSQDVAGGGEQYF
CDR3 DNA: TGCGCCAGCAGCCAAGATGTAGCGGGGGGGGGCGAGCAGTACTTC

clone size: -
J gene: TRBJ2-7
D gene: -
V gene: TRBV29-1
CDR3 protein: CSVEEGQNEQYF
CDR3 DNA: TGCAGCGTTGAAGAAGGGCAAAACGAGCAGTACTTC

clone size: -
J gene: TRBJ1-4
D gene: -
V gene: TRBV2
CDR3 protein: CASSRGGDTNEKLFF
CDR3 DNA: TGTGCCAGCAGTCGGGGGGGGGACACTAATGAAAAACTGTTTTTT

clone size: -
J gene: TRBJ1-1
D gene: -
V gene: TRBV29-1
CDR3 protein: CSVEPGNTEAFF
CDR3 DNA: TGCAGCGTTGAACCAGGGAACACTGAAGCTTTCTTT

clone size: -
J gene: TRBJ2-7
D gene: -
V gene: TRBV20-1
CDR3 protein: CSARSGYEQYF
CDR3 DNA: TGCAGTGCCAGGAGCGGCTACGAGCAGTACTTC

clone size: few
J gene: TRBJ1-2
D gene: -
V gene: TRBV18
CDR3 protein: CASSPPLGTYGYTF
CDR3 DNA: TGTGCCAGCTCACCACCTTTAGGGACATATGGCTACACCTTC

clone size: -
J gene: TRBJ2-7
D gene: -
V gene: TRBV4-1
CDR3 protein: CASSQEAGQVTYEQYF
CDR3 DNA: TGCGCCAGCAGCCAAGAAGCGGGACAGGTGACCTACGAGCAGTACTTC

clone size: -
J gene: TRBJ2-3
D gene: -
V gene: TRBV14
CDR3 protein: CASSQATGLTDTQYF
CDR3 DNA: TGTGCCAGCAGCCAGGCGACAGGTCTAACAGATACGCAGTATTTT

clone size: -
J gene: TRBJ2-3
D gene: TRBD2
V gene: TRBV5-1
CDR3 protein: CASSPQTSETDTQYF
CDR3 DNA: TGCGCCAGCAGCCCACAGACTAGCGAGACAGATACGCAGTATTTT

clone size: -
J gene: TRBJ2-7
D gene: -
V gene: TRBV10-3
CDR3 protein: CAISDTHEQYF
CDR3 DNA: TGTGCCATCAGTGACACCCACGAGCAGTACTTC

clone size: -
J gene: TRBJ1-5
D gene: TRBD1
V gene: TRBV6-5
CDR3 protein: CASTRRQGRQPQHF
CDR3 DNA: TGTGCCAGCACCAGAAGACAGGGTCGACAGCCCCAGCATTTT

clone size: -
J gene: TRBJ1-4
D gene: -
V gene: TRBV7-9
CDR3 protein: CASSLWTAVDEKLFF
CDR3 DNA: TGTGCCAGCAGCTTATGGACAGCGGTGGATGAAAAACTGTTTTTT

clone size: few
J gene: TRBJ1-2
D gene: -
V gene: TRBV14
CDR3 protein: CASSDTGYGYTF
CDR3 DNA: TGTGCCAGCAGCGACACAGGGTACGGCTACACCTTC

clone size: -
J gene: TRBJ1-2
D gene: -
V gene: TRBV5-4
CDR3 protein: CATSQPANYGYTF
CDR3 DNA: TGTGCCACCTCGCAACCCGCTAACTATGGCTACACCTTC

clone size: -
J gene: TRBJ2-5
D gene: -
V gene: TRBV5-6
CDR3 protein: CASSAQGPETQYF
CDR3 DNA: TGTGCCAGCAGCGCTCAGGGGCCGGAGACCCAGTACTTC

clone size: -
J gene: TRBJ2-3
D gene: TRBD1
V gene: TRBV5-1
CDR3 protein: CASSRAGTEGTDTQYF
CDR3 DNA: TGCGCCAGCAGCCGAGCCGGGACAGAAGGCACAGATACGCAGTATTTT

clone size: -
J gene: TRBJ1-2
D gene: -
V gene: TRBV29-1
CDR3 protein: CSVVGDGYTF
CDR3 DNA: TGCAGCGTTGTAGGGGACGGCTACACCTTC

clone size: -
J gene: TRBJ2-5
D gene: -
V gene: TRBV6-4
CDR3 protein: CASSEQMGGTQYF
CDR3 DNA: TGTGCCAGCAGTGAACAAATGGGTGGGACCCAGTACTTC

clone size: few
J gene: TRBJ1-6
D gene: -
V gene: TRBV5-1
CDR3 protein: CASSLVGQGFSPLHF
CDR3 DNA: TGCGCCAGCAGCTTGGTTGGGCAGGGCTTTTCACCCCTCCACTTT

clone size: -
J gene: TRBJ2-1
D gene: -
V gene: TRBV18
CDR3 protein: CASSPPWSEQFF
CDR3 DNA: TGTGCCAGCTCACCGCCGTGGAGTGAGCAGTTCTTC

clone size: -
J gene: TRBJ1-2
D gene: -
V gene: TRBV30
CDR3 protein: CAWSVQGLGYTF
CDR3 DNA: TGTGCCTGGAGTGTTCAAGGGCTTGGCTACACCTTC

clone size: -
J gene: TRBJ1-1
D gene: TRBD1
V gene: TRBV5-4
CDR3 protein: CASSSRTGLHREAFF
CDR3 DNA: TGTGCCAGCAGCTCCAGGACAGGCTTGCACCGTGAAGCTTTCTTT

clone size: few
J gene: TRBJ2-5
D gene: -
V gene: TRBV5-1
CDR3 protein: CASSLGPEGTQYF
CDR3 DNA: TGCGCCAGCAGCCTGGGACCCGAAGGGACCCAGTACTTC

clone size: -
J gene: TRBJ2-4
D gene: -
V gene: TRBV29-1
CDR3 protein: CSELPQGSKNIQYF
CDR3 DNA: TGCAGCGAGTTACCCCAGGGGTCCAAAAACATTCAGTACTTC

clone size: -
J gene: TRBJ1-1
D gene: -
V gene: TRBV7-3
CDR3 protein: CASSLTGGNTEAFF
CDR3 DNA: TGTGCCAGCAGCTTAACAGGGGGAAACACTGAAGCTTTCTTT

clone size: -
J gene: TRBJ2-7
D gene: TRBD1
V gene: TRBV19
CDR3 protein: CASSVGQGVYEQYF
CDR3 DNA: TGTGCCAGTAGTGTCGGCCAGGGGGTATACGAGCAGTACTTC

clone size: -
J gene: TRBJ2-7
D gene: -
V gene: TRBV10-1
CDR3 protein: CATSLGLSGEQYF
CDR3 DNA: TGCGCCACATCCCTGGGCCTGAGCGGCGAGCAGTACTTC

clone size: few
J gene: TRBJ2-3
D gene: TRBD1
V gene: TRBV2
CDR3 protein: CASSLPVGQGAQGDTQYF
CDR3 DNA: TGTGCCAGCAGTCTGCCCGTAGGACAGGGGGCACAAGGAGATACGCAGTATTTT

clone size: -
J gene: TRBJ2-1
D gene: TRBD2
V gene: TRBV30
CDR3 protein: CAWRDPWLAGNEQFF
CDR3 DNA: TGTGCCTGGAGGGATCCTTGGCTAGCGGGGAATGAGCAGTTCTTC

clone size: -
J gene: TRBJ2-3
D gene: TRBD1
V gene: TRBV18
CDR3 protein: CASSQNFDRGRDTQYF
CDR3 DNA: TGTGCCAGCTCACAGAATTTTGACAGGGGAAGAGATACGCAGTATTTT

clone size: -
J gene: TRBJ1-3
D gene: -
V gene: TRBV18
CDR3 protein: CASSPSVGASGNTIYF
CDR3 DNA: TGTGCCAGCTCACCCTCCGTGGGGGCCTCGGGAAACACCATATATTTT